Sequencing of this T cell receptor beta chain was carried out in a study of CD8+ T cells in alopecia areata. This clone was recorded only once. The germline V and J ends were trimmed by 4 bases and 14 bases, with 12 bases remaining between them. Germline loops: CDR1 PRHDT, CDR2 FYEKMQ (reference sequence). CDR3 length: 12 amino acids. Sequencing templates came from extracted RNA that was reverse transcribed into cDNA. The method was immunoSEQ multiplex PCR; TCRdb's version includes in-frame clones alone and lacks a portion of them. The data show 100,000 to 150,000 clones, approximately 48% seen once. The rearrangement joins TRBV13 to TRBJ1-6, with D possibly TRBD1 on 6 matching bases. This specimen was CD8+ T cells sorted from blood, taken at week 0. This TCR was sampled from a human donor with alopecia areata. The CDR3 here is CASSSRGATLHF. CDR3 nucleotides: TGTGCCAGCAGCTCCCGGGGGGCCACCCTCCACTTT.